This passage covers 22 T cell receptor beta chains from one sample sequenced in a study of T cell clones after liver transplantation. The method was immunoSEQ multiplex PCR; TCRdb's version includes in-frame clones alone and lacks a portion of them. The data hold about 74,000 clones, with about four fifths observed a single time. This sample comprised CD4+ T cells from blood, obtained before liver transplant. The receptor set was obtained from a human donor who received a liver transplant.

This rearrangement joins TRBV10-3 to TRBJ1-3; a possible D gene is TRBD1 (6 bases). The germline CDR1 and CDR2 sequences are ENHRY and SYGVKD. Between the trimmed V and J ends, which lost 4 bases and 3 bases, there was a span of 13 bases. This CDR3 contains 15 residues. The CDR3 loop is CAISGGPRLGNTIYF. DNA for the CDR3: TGTGCCATCAGTGGGGGGCCACGACTTGGAAACACCATATATTTT.

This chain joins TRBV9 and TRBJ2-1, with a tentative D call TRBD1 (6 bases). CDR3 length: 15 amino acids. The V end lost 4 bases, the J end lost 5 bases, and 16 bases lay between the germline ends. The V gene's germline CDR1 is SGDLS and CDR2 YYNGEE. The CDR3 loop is CASSPRTARHNEQFF. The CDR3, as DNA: TGTGCCAGCAGCCCCCGGACAGCGCGTCACAATGAGCAGTTCTTC. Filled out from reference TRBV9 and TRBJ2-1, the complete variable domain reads DSGVTQTPKHLITATGQRVTLRCSPRSGDLSVYWYQQSLDQGLQFLIQYYNGEERAKGNILERFSAQQFPDLHSELNLSSLELGDSALYFCASSPRTARHNEQFFGPGTRLTVL.

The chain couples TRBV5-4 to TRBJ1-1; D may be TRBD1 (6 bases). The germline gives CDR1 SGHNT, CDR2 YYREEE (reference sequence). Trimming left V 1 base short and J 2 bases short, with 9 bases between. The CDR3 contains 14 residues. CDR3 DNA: TGTGCCAGCAGCTTGCAGGGGATAAACACTGAAGCTTTCTTT. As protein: CASSLQGINTEAFF.

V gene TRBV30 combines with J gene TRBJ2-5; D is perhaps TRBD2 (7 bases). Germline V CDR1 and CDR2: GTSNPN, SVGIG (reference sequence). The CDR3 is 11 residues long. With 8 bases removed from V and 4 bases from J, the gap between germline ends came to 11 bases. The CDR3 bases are TGTGCCAGGGGAGGGGGAGAGACCCAGTACTTC. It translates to CARGGGETQYF.

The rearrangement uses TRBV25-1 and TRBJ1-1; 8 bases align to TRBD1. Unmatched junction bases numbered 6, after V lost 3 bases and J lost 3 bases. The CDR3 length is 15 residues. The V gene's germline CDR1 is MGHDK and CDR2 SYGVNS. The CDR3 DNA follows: TGTGCCAGCAGTGATACCTCGACAGGGGACACTGAAGCTTTCTTT. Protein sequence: CASSDTSTGDTEAFF. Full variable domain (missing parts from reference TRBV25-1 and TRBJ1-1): EADIYQTPRYLVIGTGKKITLECSQTMGHDKMYWYQQDPGMELHLIHYSYGVNSTEKGDLSSESTVSRIRTEHFPLTLESARPSHTSQYLCASSDTSTGDTEAFFGQGTRLTVV.

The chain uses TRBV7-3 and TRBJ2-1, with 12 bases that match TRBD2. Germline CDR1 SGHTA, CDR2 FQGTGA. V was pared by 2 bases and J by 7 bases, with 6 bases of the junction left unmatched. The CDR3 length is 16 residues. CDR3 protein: CASSLETSGRRNEQFF. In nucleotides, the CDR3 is TGTGCCAGCAGCTTAGAGACTAGCGGGAGAAGAAATGAGCAGTTCTTC.

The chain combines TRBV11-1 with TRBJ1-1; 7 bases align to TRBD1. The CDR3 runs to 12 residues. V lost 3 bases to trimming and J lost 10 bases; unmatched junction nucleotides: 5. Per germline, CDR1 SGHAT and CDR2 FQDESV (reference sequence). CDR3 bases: TGTGCCAGCAGCTTTTCGCAGGGGGGAGCTTTCTTT. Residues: CASSFSQGGAFF.

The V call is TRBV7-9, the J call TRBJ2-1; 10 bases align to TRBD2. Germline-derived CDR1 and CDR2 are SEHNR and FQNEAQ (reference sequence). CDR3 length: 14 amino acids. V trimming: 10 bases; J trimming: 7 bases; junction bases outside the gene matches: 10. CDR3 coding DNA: TGTGCCACTCAGCTAGCGGGAGTTATGAATGAGCAGTTCTTC. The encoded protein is CATQLAGVMNEQFF.

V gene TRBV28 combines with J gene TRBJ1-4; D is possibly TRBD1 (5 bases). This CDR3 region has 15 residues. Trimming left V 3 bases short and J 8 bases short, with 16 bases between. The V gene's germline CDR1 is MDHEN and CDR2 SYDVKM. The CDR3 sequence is CASSFFGQGGEKLFF. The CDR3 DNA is TGTGCCAGCAGTTTTTTCGGGCAGGGCGGGGAAAAACTGTTTTTT.

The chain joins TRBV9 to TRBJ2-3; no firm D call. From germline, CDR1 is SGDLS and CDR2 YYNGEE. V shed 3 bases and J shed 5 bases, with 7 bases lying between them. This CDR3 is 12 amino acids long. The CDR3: CASSATLDTQYF. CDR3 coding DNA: TGTGCCAGCAGCGCTACACTAGATACGCAGTATTTT.

CDR3 DNA: TGTGCCAGCGGGGGACAGGGGGCTCGTTCGGGTCGTGGCTACACCTTC. As protein: CASGGQGARSGRGYTF. V is TRBV2 and J is TRBJ1-2; TRBD1 matches at 12 bases. The trim removed 8 bases at V and 7 bases at J, leaving 14 bases unmatched. The length of the CDR3 is 16 residues. Germline CDR1 SNHLY, CDR2 FYNNEI.

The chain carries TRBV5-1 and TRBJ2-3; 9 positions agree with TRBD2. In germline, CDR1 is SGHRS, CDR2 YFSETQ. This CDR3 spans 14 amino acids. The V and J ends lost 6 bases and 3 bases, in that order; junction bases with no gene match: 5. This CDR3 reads CASKDLAGTDTQYF. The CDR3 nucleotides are TGCGCCAGCAAAGACCTAGCGGGAACAGATACGCAGTATTTT.

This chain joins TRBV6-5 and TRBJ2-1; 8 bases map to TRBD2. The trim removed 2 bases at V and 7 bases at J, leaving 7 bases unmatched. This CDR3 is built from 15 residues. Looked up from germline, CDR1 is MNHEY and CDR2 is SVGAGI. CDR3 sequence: CASSYREGRRNEQFF. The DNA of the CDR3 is TGTGCCAGCAGTTACCGGGAGGGCCGACGGAATGAGCAGTTCTTC.

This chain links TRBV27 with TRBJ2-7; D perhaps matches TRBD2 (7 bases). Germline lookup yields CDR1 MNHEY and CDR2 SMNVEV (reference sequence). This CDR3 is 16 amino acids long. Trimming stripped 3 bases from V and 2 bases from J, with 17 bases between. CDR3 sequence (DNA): TGTGCCAGCAGTTTCTGGGGGGCTGGGAGGGCCTACGAGCAGTACTTC. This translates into CASSFWGAGRAYEQYF.

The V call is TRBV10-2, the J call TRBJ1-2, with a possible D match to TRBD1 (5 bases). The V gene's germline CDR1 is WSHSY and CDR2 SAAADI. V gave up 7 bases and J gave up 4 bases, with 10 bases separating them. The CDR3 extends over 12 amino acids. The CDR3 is CASTRGFYGYTF. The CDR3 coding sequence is TGCGCCAGCACGAGGGGCTTCTATGGCTACACCTTC.

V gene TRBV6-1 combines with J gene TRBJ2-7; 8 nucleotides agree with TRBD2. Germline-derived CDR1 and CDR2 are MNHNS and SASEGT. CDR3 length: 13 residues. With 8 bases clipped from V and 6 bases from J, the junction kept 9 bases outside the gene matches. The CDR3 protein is CASPLCGRPEQYF. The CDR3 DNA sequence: TGTGCCAGCCCTTTATGCGGGAGGCCCGAGCAGTACTTC.

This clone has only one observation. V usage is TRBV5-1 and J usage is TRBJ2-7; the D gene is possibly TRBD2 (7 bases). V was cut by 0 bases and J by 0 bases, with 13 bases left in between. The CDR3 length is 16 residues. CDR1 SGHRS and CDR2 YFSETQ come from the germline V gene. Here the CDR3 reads CASSLAGGGSSYEQYF. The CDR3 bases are TGCGCCAGCAGCTTGGCTGGGGGCGGGAGCTCCTACGAGCAGTACTTC.

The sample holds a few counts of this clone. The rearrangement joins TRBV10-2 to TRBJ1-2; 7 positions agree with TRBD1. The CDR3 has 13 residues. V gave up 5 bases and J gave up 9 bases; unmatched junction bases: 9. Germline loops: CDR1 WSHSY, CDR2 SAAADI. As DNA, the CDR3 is TGCGCCAGCAGTCCAACAGGGGCGAATAGCTACACCTTC. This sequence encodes CASSPTGANSYTF.

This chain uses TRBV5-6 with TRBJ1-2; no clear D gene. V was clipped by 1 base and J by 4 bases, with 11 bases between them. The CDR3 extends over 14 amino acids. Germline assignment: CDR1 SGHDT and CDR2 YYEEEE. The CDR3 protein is CASSLLASFYGYTF. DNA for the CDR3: TGTGCCAGCAGCTTGTTAGCCAGCTTCTATGGCTACACCTTC. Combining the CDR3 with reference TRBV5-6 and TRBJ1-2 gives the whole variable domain DAGVTQSPTHLIKTRGQQVTLRCSPKSGHDTVSWYQQALGQGPQFIFQYYEEEERQRGNFPDRFSGHQFPNYSSELNVNALLLGDSALYLCASSLLASFYGYTFGSGTRLTVV.

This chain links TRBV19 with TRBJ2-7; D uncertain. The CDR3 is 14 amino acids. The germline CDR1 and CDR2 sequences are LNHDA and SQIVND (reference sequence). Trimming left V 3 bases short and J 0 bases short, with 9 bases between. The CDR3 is CASSIQRSSYEQYF. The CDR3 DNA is TGTGCCAGTAGTATTCAGAGGAGCTCCTACGAGCAGTACTTC.

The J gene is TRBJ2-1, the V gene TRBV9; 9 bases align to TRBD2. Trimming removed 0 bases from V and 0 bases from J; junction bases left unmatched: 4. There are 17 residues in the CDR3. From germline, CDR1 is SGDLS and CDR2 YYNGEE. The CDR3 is CASSVGIAGVSYNEQFF. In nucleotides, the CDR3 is TGTGCCAGCAGCGTAGGGATAGCGGGAGTCTCCTACAATGAGCAGTTCTTC.

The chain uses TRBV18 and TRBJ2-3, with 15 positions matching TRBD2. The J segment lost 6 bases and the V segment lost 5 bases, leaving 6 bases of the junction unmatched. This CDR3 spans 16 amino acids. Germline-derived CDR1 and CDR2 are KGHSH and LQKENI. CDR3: CASSSGLAGGHDTQYF. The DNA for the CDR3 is TGTGCCAGCTCATCTGGACTAGCGGGAGGGCACGATACGCAGTATTTT.